The 8 T cell receptor beta chains below all came from one sample that was sequenced in a study of CD8+ T cells in alopecia areata (dated by TCRdb to 2017 to 2018). The method behind the library was the immunoSEQ multiplex PCR assay. For TCR sequencing, RNA was extracted from every sample and reverse transcribed into cDNA to serve as template. This is the immuneACCESS table as TCRdb keeps it, with only in-frame sequences that have V and J called. A part of the clones is gone; compared with another copy, unresolved V genes explain less than half, and the rest is unexplained. Within this sample are a few hundred thousand clones, with around two fifths of them counted one time only. In total, the top ten clones hold under 0.55% of the sample. According to the study, the label for this sample's treatment or condition signals: oral pan-JAK inhibitor, 5-10 mg twice daily. Sequencing was performed on CD4+ T cells sorted from blood, taken at roughly week 30, from a patient treated with tofacitinib. Source of these receptors: a human donor with alopecia areata.

V and J are TRBV30 and TRBJ1-1, with 9 bases aligning to TRBD1. In germline, CDR1 is GTSNPN, CDR2 SVGIG (reference sequence). V lost 4 bases and J lost 4; bases outside the gene matches: 7. This CDR3 spans 14 amino acids. The CDR3 DNA follows: TGTGCCTGGACTCATCAGACAGGGGGCACTGAAGCTTTCTTT. Translating it yields CAWTHQTGGTEAFF.

The CDR3 reads CASSSSGQLYEQYF. The CDR3 nucleotides read TGCGCCAGCAGCTCCTCAGGACAACTCTACGAGCAGTACTTC. The chain employs TRBV5-1 and TRBJ2-7; tentative D call: TRBD1 (5 bases). CDR1 is SGHRS and CDR2 is YFSETQ in the germline V gene. The CDR3 is 14 amino acids. V was pared by 3 bases and J by 3 bases, with 13 bases between.

V and J are TRBV5-1 and TRBJ2-7; D is unresolved. The V end lost 0 bases, the J end lost 5 bases, and 15 bases lay between the germline ends. In germline, CDR1 is SGHRS, CDR2 YFSETQ. The CDR3 extends over 15 amino acids. CDR3 in DNA: TGCGCCAGCAGCTTGGCGGCCGCCCCTGACAACGAGCAGTACTTC. It translates to CASSLAAAPDNEQYF.

The CDR3 here is CASSERRLEQFF. The CDR3 nucleotides are TGTGCCAGCAGTGAACGACGGCTTGAGCAGTTCTTC. V and J are TRBV2 and TRBJ2-1; unclear D gene. This CDR3 contains 12 residues. Germline CDR1 and CDR2: SNHLY and FYNNEI. With 2 bases removed from V and 9 bases from J, the gap between germline ends came to 8 bases.

The rearrangement links TRBV5-4 to TRBJ2-3; D possibly corresponds to TRBD2 (5 bases). V was trimmed by 4 bases and J by 3 bases, leaving 15 bases between them. The CDR3 has 15 amino acids. The germline CDR1 and CDR2 sequences are SGHNT and YYREEE (reference sequence). CDR3 coding DNA: TGTGCCAGCAGCCCGGATGTCCTAGCAACAGATACGCAGTATTTT. It specifies CASSPDVLATDTQYF.

The chain combines TRBV2 with TRBJ1-5; 9 bases fit TRBD1. CDR1 is SNHLY and CDR2 is FYNNEI in the germline V gene. V shed 6 bases, J shed 8 bases, and the junction held 8 bases outside the gene matches. This CDR3 comprises 14 residues. The CDR3 loop reads CASSAGTGNEPQHF. CDR3 in DNA: TGTGCCAGCAGCGCCGGGACAGGGAATGAGCCCCAGCATTTT.

The chain joins TRBV5-1 to TRBJ2-6; D may be TRBD2 (5 bases). This CDR3 contains 15 residues. V was pared by 0 bases and J by 3 bases, with 7 bases between. Per germline, CDR1 SGHRS and CDR2 YFSETQ. CDR3 sequence: CASSLAGNGANVLTF. The CDR3 bases are TGCGCCAGCAGCTTGGCGGGGAATGGGGCCAACGTCCTGACTTTC.

The DNA of the CDR3 is TGTGCCAGCAGCGTAGACCCAGCGGCTACCTACGAGCAGTACTTC. Its translation is CASSVDPAATYEQYF. V gene TRBV9 combines with J gene TRBJ2-7; D is possibly TRBD2 (5 bases). Trimming removed 0 bases at V and 2 bases at J, with 12 bases between. Germline V lookup: CDR1 SGDLS, CDR2 YYNGEE. The CDR3 is 15 amino acids. Filled out from reference TRBV9 and TRBJ2-7, the complete variable domain reads DSGVTQTPKHLITATGQRVTLRCSPRSGDLSVYWYQQSLDQGLQFLIQYYNGEERAKGNILERFSAQQFPDLHSELNLSSLELGDSALYFCASSVDPAATYEQYFGPGTRLTVT.